These T cell receptor beta chains were read from a single sample in a study of shared clonotypes between healthy human individuals. Sequencing used immunoSEQ multiplex PCR; TCRdb keeps in-frame clones, though not all of them. The sample gives around 690,000 clones, about 90% of which show up once; more than 30% is in the top ten. Source material: memory CD8+ T cells from PBMCs. Every receptor here comes from a man younger than 35 in good health. Some clones in this sample may be carry-over from other donors' samples. Each CDR3 is given with its conserved first and last residue. A D gene is named only where the DNA matches it firmly. For some rows the clone size is stated as once, few or many, or as a class when expanded; others skip it.

v_call	clone_size	d_call	j_call	cdr3_nt	cdr3_aa
TRBV7-9	.	.	TRBJ2-1	TGTGCCAGCAGCTTAAACGGACGAGGGTACAATGAGCAGTTCTTC	CASSLNGRGYNEQFF
TRBV4-1	once	.	TRBJ1-5	TGCGCCAGCAGCCAAGAGACCGGGGGCCACGGCAATCAGCCCCAGCATTTT	CASSQETGGHGNQPQHF
TRBV11-1	.	.	TRBJ2-5	TGTGCCAGCAGCCCTTACGAAGGACTAAAGACGCAAGAGACCCAGTACTTC	CASSPYEGLKTQETQYF
TRBV5-6	.	.	TRBJ2-2	TGTGCCAGCAGCTTGGGGGTTAACACCGGGGAGCTGTTTTTT	CASSLGVNTGELFF
TRBV6-5	.	.	TRBJ1-1	TGTGCCAGCGGGGGGAGGTACGGCACTGAAGCTTTCTTT	CASGGRYGTEAFF
TRBV4-3	.	TRBD2	TRBJ2-3	TGCGCCAGCAGCCCCGAAGCAGCGGGGTCCACAGATACGCAGTATTTT	CASSPEAAGSTDTQYF
TRBV27	.	.	TRBJ2-7	TGTGCCAGCAGTGGGGGACTGAATCCCTACGAGCAGTACTTC	CASSGGLNPYEQYF
TRBV30	.	.	TRBJ1-1	TGTGCCTGGAGTGAGGGGGACACTGAAGCTTTCTTT	CAWSEGDTEAFF
TRBV5-5	.	TRBD1	TRBJ2-6	TGTGCCAGCAGCTCAGGGGGAACTGGGGCCAACGTCCTGACTTTC	CASSSGGTGANVLTF
TRBV27	.	.	TRBJ2-3	TGTGCCAGCAGTTTATTGGGATTCACAGATACGCAGTATTTT	CASSLLGFTDTQYF
TRBV6-5	.	.	TRBJ2-5	TGTGCCAGCAGTTACAGATTGGAGACCCAGTACTTC	CASSYRLETQYF
TRBV9	.	.	TRBJ2-7	TGTGCCAGCAGCGTAGATTCAGGGTACTCCTACGAGCAGTACTTC	CASSVDSGYSYEQYF
TRBV7-9	.	.	TRBJ2-1	TGTGCCAGCAGCTTAGACCATATAGAGCAGTTCTTC	CASSLDHIEQFF
TRBV14	.	TRBD1	TRBJ1-5	TGTGCCACCGGGAGGGGGCAAGGTCAGCCCCAGCATTTT	CATGRGQGQPQHF
TRBV5-8	.	.	TRBJ1-1	TGTGCCAGCAGCTTGCAGACCTTCCACACTGAAGCTTTCTTT	CASSLQTFHTEAFF
TRBV12-5	.	TRBD2	TRBJ2-1	TGTGCTAGTGGCCACTCCACCTTTAATAGCGGGAGGGCACTTGAGCAGTTCTTC	CASGHSTFNSGRALEQFF
TRBV5-5	once	.	TRBJ2-7	TGTGCCAGCAGCACAGAGCGGACATTTTACGAGCAGTACTTC	CASSTERTFYEQYF
TRBV29-1	.	.	TRBJ2-3	TGCAGCGTTGTCGCTGGGACTAGCACAGATACGCAGTATTTT	CSVVAGTSTDTQYF
TRBV5-7	.	TRBD1	TRBJ2-7	TGTGCCAGCAGCTTGGGGGTTTACGACAGGGGCATCGGCGACGAGCAGTACTTC	CASSLGVYDRGIGDEQYF
TRBV9	.	.	TRBJ2-2	TGTGCCAGCAGCACCAATTCCCGGGAGCTGTTTTTT	CASSTNSRELFF
TRBV7-8	.	.	TRBJ1-1	TGTGCCAGCAGCTTAGCGGTGGATCCGGACACTGAAGCTTTCTTT	CASSLAVDPDTEAFF
TRBV7-4	.	.	TRBJ1-1	TGTGCCAGCAGCTTAGAAACCAGGGGCGGGAGTTCATGTGAAGCTTTCTTT	CASSLETRGGSSCEAFF
TRBV28	.	TRBD2	TRBJ2-1	TGTGCCAGCATCCCCGCCGGGGGAGCGGGAGGGCCTGGGGATGAGCAGTTCTTC	CASIPAGGAGGPGDEQFF
TRBV7-9	.	.	TRBJ2-3	TGTGCCAGCAGCTTAGTAGGGCAGTCCGGGCAGTATTTT	CASSLVGQSGQYF
TRBV10-3	.	.	TRBJ2-6	TGTGCCATCAGTGACCGGGACGGAAACTCTGGGGCCAACGTCCTGACTTTC	CAISDRDGNSGANVLTF
TRBV7-4	.	TRBD2	TRBJ2-7	TGTGCCAGCAGCTCCCGAGGGAGGGAGTACGAGCAGTACTTC	CASSSRGREYEQYF
TRBV2	.	TRBD2	TRBJ2-1	TGTGCCAGCAGTGATCCCGGGACTAGCGGGAGAACCTACAATGAGCAGTTCTTC	CASSDPGTSGRTYNEQFF
TRBV28	.	.	TRBJ2-1	TGTGCCAGCAGTTTAGCCGCGACTGAGCAGTTCTTC	CASSLAATEQFF
TRBV2	.	TRBD2	TRBJ2-3	TGTGCCAGCAGCACTATCCAGCGGGAGGGCCTTTCCCGCACAGATACGCAGTATTTT	CASSTIQREGLSRTDTQYF
TRBV27	.	TRBD2	TRBJ2-7	TGTGCCAGCAGTTGGGGAGGGAAAGGCTACGAGCAGTACTTC	CASSWGGKGYEQYF
TRBV9	.	TRBD1	TRBJ1-5	TGTGCCAGCAGCCCAGGGGGCAGCAATCAGCCCCAGCATTTT	CASSPGGSNQPQHF
TRBV15	.	.	TRBJ2-7	TGTGCCACCAGCAGAGTGCACGAGCAGTACTTC	CATSRVHEQYF
TRBV9	.	.	TRBJ2-7	TGTGCCAGCAGCGTAGATAAGGGGGAGCAGTACTTC	CASSVDKGEQYF
TRBV28	.	TRBD1	TRBJ2-7	TGTGCCAGCAGTTTTGAGGCAGGGGGCGACGAGCAGTACTTC	CASSFEAGGDEQYF
TRBV10-3	.	.	TRBJ1-4	TGTGCCAGCCGAGCGACAGACCCTGGTGAAAAACTGTTTTTT	CASRATDPGEKLFF
TRBV11-2	many	.	TRBJ2-3	TGTGCCAGCAGACCCTGGGGCAGGGCAGATACGCAGTATTTT	CASRPWGRADTQYF
TRBV19	.	.	TRBJ1-2	TGTGCCAGTAGGGGACCTGGCTACACCTTC	CASRGPGYTF
TRBV19	.	.	TRBJ2-7	TGTGCCAGTAGTATAGTAGGACAGGCCGGCGGGGCCTTGTACGAGCAGTACTTC	CASSIVGQAGGALYEQYF